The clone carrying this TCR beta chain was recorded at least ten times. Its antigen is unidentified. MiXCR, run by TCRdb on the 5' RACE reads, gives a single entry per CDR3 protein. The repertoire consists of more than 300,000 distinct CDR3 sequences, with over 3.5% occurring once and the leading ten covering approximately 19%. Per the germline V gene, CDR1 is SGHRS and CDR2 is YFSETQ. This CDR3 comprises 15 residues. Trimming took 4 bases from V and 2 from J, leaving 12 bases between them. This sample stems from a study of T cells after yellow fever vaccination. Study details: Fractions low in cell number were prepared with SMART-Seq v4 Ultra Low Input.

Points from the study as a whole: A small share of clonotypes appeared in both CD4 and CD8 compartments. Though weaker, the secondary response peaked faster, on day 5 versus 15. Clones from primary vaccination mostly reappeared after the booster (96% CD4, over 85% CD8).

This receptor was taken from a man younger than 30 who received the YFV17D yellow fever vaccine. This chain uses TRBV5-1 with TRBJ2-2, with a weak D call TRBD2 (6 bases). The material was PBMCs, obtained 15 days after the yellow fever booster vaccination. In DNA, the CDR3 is TGCGCCAGCAGCGCACCGGGACTTAACACCGGGGAGCTGTTTTTT. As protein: CASSAPGLNTGELFF.